Following are 14 T cell receptor beta chains from one sample sequenced in a study of OX40 agonist ivuxolimab in advanced cancers. TCRdb's table, derived via immunoSEQ multiplex PCR, lists solely in-frame clones and lacks some. The sample records 70,000 or so clones, about nine tenths being singletons. The material sequenced was CD4+ or CD8+ T cells sorted from blood, taken in a trial of the OX40 agonist ivuxolimab. Source of these receptors: an adult with an advanced solid tumor such as melanoma, head and neck, liver or kidney cancer.

This chain joins TRBV5-8 and TRBJ1-5, with TRBD1 matching 7 bases. V lost 3 bases and J lost 2; bases outside the gene matches: 2. The CDR3 length is 14 residues. Germline CDR1 SGHTS, CDR2 YDEGEE. The CDR3 loop is CASSSGQGNQPQHF. The CDR3 DNA reads as TGTGCCAGCAGCTCCGGACAGGGCAATCAGCCCCAGCATTTT. The full variable domain, in which reference TRBV5-8 and TRBJ1-5 provide the parts outside the CDR3, is EAGVTQSPTHLIKTRGQQATLRCSPISGHTSVYWYQQALGLGLQFLLWYDEGEERNRGNFPPRFSGRQFPNYSSELNVNALELEDSALYLCASSSGQGNQPQHFGDGTRLSIL.

This clone was recorded a few times. The chain couples TRBV28 to TRBJ1-1; D uncertain. V shed 3 bases and J shed 6 bases, with 11 bases lying between them. There are 13 residues in the CDR3. Germline-derived CDR1 and CDR2 are MDHEN and SYDVKM. CDR3 sequence reads: CASSFLAAPEAFF. CDR3 bases: TGTGCCAGCAGTTTTTTGGCTGCTCCTGAAGCTTTCTTT. The full variable domain, rest sourced from reference TRBV28 and TRBJ1-1, is DVKVTQSSRYLVKRTGEKVFLECVQDMDHENMFWYRQDPGLGLRLIYFSYDVKMKEKGDIPEGYSVSREKKERFSLILESASTNQTSMYLCASSFLAAPEAFFGQGTRLTVV.

The rearrangement links TRBV10-3 to TRBJ1-3; D remains ambiguous. This CDR3 has 12 residues. Germline V gives CDR1 ENHRY, CDR2 SYGVKD. V shed 6 bases and J shed 3 bases, with 6 bases lying between them. CDR3 sequence (DNA): TGTGCCATCAGGGGAAGTGGAAACACCATATATTTT. Residues: CAIRGSGNTIYF.

The CDR3 DNA reads TGTGCCAGCACCCTAGACGGACTCAGAATTGTGGCCCAGCATTTT. This translates into CASTLDGLRIVAQHF. V is TRBV6-1 and J is TRBJ1-5, with D hard to call. The CDR3 is 15 amino acids. The V end lost 7 bases, the J end lost 11 bases, and 24 bases lay between the germline ends. The germline gives CDR1 MNHNS, CDR2 SASEGT.

The genes are TRBV6-1 and TRBJ2-4; D uncertain. This CDR3 has 11 amino acids. Germline assignment: CDR1 MNHNS and CDR2 SASEGT. The V gene lost 3 bases and the J gene lost 8 bases, with 5 bases spanning the gap. CDR3 residues: CASSDWDIQYF. The CDR3, as DNA: TGTGCCAGCAGTGATTGGGACATTCAGTACTTC.

This chain connects TRBV5-6 to TRBJ1-6; TRBD1 matches at 7 bases. The V and J ends lost 4 bases and 11 bases, in that order; junction bases with no gene match: 9. The germline V gene has CDR1 SGHDT and CDR2 YYEEEE. The CDR3 spans 14 residues. The CDR3 DNA is TGTGCCAGCAGCCATACAGGGGTTTCGGCACCCCTCCACTTT. This gives the protein CASSHTGVSAPLHF.

CDR3 nucleotides: TGTGCCAGCAGTGAAATAGGGCTTGAGCAGTTCTTC. Translating gives CASSEIGLEQFF. The chain has TRBV6-1 and TRBJ2-1, with D unresolved. Per the germline V gene, CDR1 is MNHNS and CDR2 is SASEGT. With 2 bases removed from V and 9 bases from J, the gap between germline ends came to 8 bases. The CDR3 is 12 amino acids.

V is TRBV6-5 and J is TRBJ2-5; 11 bases map to TRBD2. The germline V gene encodes CDR1 MNHEY and CDR2 SVGAGI. CDR3 length: 16 amino acids. V gave up 2 bases and J gave up 2 bases; unmatched junction bases: 4. CDR3 protein: CASSYRLAGKQETQYF. CDR3 DNA sequence: TGTGCCAGCAGTTACCGACTAGCGGGAAAACAAGAGACCCAGTACTTC.

The chain joins TRBV19 to TRBJ1-5, with D possibly being TRBD1 (5 bases). Germline CDR1 and CDR2: LNHDA and SQIVND (reference sequence). CDR3 length equals 16 residues. The V end was cut by 7 bases, the J end by 1 base, with 17 bases between. CDR3 in amino acids: CASKLGGFGSNQPQHF. DNA for the CDR3: TGTGCCAGTAAATTGGGGGGGTTCGGGAGCAATCAGCCCCAGCATTTT.

The V call is TRBV6-6, the J call TRBJ2-3; 9 positions agree with TRBD2. Germline V CDR1 and CDR2: MNHNY, SVGAGI (reference sequence). The CDR3 covers 16 residues. V lost 0 bases to trimming and J lost 0 bases; unmatched junction nucleotides: 1. In DNA form, the CDR3 reads TGTGCCAGCAGTTACTCTAGCGGGAGTAGCACAGATACGCAGTATTTT. Residues: CASSYSSGSSTDTQYF.

The chain is built from TRBV5-1 and TRBJ1-4; D possibly corresponds to TRBD1 (5 bases). Germline loops: CDR1 SGHRS, CDR2 YFSETQ. V lost 1 base, J lost 1 base, and 8 bases lay in between. The CDR3 extends over 15 amino acids. CDR3 loop: CASSLTGGTNEKLFF. The CDR3 bases are TGCGCCAGCAGCTTGACAGGAGGAACTAATGAAAAACTGTTTTTT. The full variable domain, with the rest looked up from reference TRBV5-1 and TRBJ1-4, is KAGVTQTPRYLIKTRGQQVTLSCSPISGHRSVSWYQQTPGQGLQFLFEYFSETQRNKGNFPGRFSGRQFSNSRSEMNVSTLELGDSALYLCASSLTGGTNEKLFFGSGTQLSVL.

The chain carries TRBV6-1 and TRBJ2-1, with TRBD2 matching over 8 bases. This CDR3 has 12 amino acids. J lost 6 bases, V lost 11 bases, and 6 bases had no gene match. Germline V gene sequence: CDR1 MNHNS, CDR2 SASEGT. The CDR3 nucleotides read TGTGCCGTGACTAGCGTAGTCAATGAGCAGTTCTTC. This codes for CAVTSVVNEQFF.

This clone was observed once. The J gene is TRBJ2-7, the V gene TRBV5-1; D may be TRBD1 or TRBD2 (5 bases each). Germline V gene data show CDR1 as SGHRS and CDR2 as YFSETQ. V shed 0 bases and J shed 0 bases, with 10 bases lying between them. This CDR3 comprises 15 residues. In DNA form, the CDR3 reads TGCGCCAGCAGCTTGGGAGGGGCACGCTCCTACGAGCAGTACTTC. Protein: CASSLGGARSYEQYF.

The gene calls are TRBV7-8 and TRBJ1-3, with D possibly TRBD1 on 6 matching bases. The V and J ends lost 5 bases and 1 base respectively, with 12 bases between them. CDR1 is SGHVS and CDR2 is FQNEAQ in the germline V gene. CDR3 length: 15 amino acids. The CDR3 sequence is CASSPGAESGNTIYF. CDR3 coding DNA: TGTGCCAGCAGCCCGGGGGCGGAGTCTGGAAACACCATATATTTT. Full variable domain (rest looked up from reference TRBV7-8 and TRBJ1-3): GAGVSQSPRYKVAKRGQDVALRCDPISGHVSLFWYQQALGQGPEFLTYFQNEAQLDKSGLPSDRFFAERPEGSVSTLKIQRTQQEDSAVYLCASSPGAESGNTIYFGEGSWLTVV.